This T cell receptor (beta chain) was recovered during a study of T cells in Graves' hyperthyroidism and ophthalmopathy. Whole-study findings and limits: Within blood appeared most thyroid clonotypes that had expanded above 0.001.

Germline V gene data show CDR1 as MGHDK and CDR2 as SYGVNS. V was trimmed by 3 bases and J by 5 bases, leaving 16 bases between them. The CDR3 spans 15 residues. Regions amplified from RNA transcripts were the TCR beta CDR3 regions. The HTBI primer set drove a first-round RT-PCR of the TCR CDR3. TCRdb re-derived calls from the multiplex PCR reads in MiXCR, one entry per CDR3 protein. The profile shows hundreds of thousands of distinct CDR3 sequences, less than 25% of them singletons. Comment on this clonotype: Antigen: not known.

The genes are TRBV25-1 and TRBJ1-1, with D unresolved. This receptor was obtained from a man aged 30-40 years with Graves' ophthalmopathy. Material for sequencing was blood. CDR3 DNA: TGTGCCAGCAGTGACCGGAGGTTGGGGATGACTGAAGCTTTCTTT. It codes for CASSDRRLGMTEAFF.